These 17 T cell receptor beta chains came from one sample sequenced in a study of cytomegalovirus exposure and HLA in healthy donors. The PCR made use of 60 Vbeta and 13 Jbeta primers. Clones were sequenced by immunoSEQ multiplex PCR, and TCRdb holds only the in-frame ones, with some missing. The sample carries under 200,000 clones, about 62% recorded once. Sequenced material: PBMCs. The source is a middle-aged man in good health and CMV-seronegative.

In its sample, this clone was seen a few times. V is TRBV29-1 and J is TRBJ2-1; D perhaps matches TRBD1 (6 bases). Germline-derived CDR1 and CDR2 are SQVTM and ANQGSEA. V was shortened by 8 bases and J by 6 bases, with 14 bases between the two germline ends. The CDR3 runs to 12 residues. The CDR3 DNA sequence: TGCAGCCTTCCGTGGGGGCCCAATGAGCAGTTCTTC. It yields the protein CSLPWGPNEQFF.

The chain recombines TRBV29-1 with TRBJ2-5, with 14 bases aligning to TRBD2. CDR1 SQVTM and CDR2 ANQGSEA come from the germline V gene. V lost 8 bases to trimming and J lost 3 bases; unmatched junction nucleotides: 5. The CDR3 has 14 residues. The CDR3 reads CSSPGLAGEETQYF. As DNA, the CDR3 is TGCAGCTCCCCGGGACTAGCGGGAGAAGAGACCCAGTACTTC.

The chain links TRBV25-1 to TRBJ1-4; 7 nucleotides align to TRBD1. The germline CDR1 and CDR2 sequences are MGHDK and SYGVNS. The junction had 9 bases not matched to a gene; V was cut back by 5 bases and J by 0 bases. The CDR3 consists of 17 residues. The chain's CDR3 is CASSKSYTGATNEKLFF. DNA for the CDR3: TGTGCCAGCAGTAAATCTTATACAGGGGCAACTAATGAAAAACTGTTTTTT. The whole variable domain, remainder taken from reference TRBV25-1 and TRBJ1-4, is EADIYQTPRYLVIGTGKKITLECSQTMGHDKMYWYQQDPGMELHLIHYSYGVNSTEKGDLSSESTVSRIRTEHFPLTLESARPSHTSQYLCASSKSYTGATNEKLFFGSGTQLSVL.

The CDR3 region has the DNA TGTGCCTGGACCCACGACAGGTACGGGATTGGGCAGTATTTT. As protein: CAWTHDRYGIGQYF. The J gene is TRBJ2-3, the V gene TRBV30; TRBD1 might be the D (6 bases). CDR3 length equals 14 residues. V was pared by 4 bases and J by 11 bases, with 22 bases between. Germline V lookup: CDR1 GTSNPN, CDR2 SVGIG (reference sequence).

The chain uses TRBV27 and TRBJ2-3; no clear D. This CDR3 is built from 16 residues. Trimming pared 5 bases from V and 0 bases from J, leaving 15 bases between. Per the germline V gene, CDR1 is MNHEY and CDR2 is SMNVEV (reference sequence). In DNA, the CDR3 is TGTGCCAGCAGTGCCCCTTCTAGTGGGAGCACAGATACGCAGTATTTT. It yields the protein CASSAPSSGSTDTQYF.

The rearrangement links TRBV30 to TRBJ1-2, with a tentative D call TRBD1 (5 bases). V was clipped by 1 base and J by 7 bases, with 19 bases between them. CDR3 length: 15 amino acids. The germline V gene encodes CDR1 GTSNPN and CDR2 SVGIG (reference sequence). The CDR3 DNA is TGTGCCTGGAGTGAATTGACGGGAGGGGTTATTGGCTACACCTTC. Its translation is CAWSELTGGVIGYTF.

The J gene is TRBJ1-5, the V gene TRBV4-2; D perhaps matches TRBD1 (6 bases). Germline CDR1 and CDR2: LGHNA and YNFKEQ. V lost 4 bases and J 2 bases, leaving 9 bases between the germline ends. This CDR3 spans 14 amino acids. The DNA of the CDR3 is TGTGCCAGCAGCCGGGGGGGCTGCAATCAGCCCCAGCATTTT. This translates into CASSRGGCNQPQHF.

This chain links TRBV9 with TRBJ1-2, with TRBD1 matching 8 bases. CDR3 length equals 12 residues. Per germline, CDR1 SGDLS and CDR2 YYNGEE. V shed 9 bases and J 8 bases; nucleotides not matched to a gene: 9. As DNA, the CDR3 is TGTGCCACTAAGGGACAGGCGGGGGGCTACACCTTC. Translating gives CATKGQAGGYTF.

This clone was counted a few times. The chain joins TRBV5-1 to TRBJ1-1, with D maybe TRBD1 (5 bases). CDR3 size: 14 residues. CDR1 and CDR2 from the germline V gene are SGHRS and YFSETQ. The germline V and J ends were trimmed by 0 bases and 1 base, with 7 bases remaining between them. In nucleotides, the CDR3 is TGCGCCAGCAGCTTGGACGGGGGGAACACTGAAGCTTTCTTT. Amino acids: CASSLDGGNTEAFF.

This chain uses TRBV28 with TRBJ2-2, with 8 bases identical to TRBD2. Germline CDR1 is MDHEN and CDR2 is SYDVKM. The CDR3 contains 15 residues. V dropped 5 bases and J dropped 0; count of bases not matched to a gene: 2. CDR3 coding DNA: TGTGCCAGCAGTGGAGCGGGGGCGAACACCGGGGAGCTGTTTTTT. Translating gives CASSGAGANTGELFF. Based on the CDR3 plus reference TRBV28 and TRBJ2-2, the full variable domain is DVKVTQSSRYLVKRTGEKVFLECVQDMDHENMFWYRQDPGLGLRLIYFSYDVKMKEKGDIPEGYSVSREKKERFSLILESASTNQTSMYLCASSGAGANTGELFFGEGSRLTVL.

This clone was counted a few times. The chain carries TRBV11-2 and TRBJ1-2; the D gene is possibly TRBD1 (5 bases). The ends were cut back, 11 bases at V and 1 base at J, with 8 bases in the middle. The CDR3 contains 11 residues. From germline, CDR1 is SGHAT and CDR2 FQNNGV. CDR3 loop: CAGGDNYGYTF. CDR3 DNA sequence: TGTGCCGGAGGGGATAACTATGGCTACACCTTC.

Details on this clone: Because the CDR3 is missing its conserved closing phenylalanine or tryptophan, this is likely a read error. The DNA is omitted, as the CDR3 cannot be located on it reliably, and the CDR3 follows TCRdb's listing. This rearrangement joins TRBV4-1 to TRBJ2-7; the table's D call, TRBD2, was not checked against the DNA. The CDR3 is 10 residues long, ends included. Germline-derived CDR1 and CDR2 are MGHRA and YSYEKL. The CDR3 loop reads CASSQDMAAY.

The CDR3 DNA reads TGTGCCTGGAGTTTGATGACAGGGGAAGTTGAAAAACTGTTTTTT. Translated: CAWSLMTGEVEKLFF. This rearrangement joins TRBV30 to TRBJ1-4; 8 bases line up with TRBD1. With V trimmed by 2 bases and J by 7 bases, 9 bases remained unmatched. CDR1 and CDR2 from the germline V gene are GTSNPN and SVGIG (reference sequence). The CDR3 has 15 amino acids. The full variable domain, completed using reference TRBV30 and TRBJ1-4, is SQTIHQWPATLVQPVGSPLSLECTVEGTSNPNLYWYRQAAGRGLQLLFYSVGIGQISSEVPQNLSASRPQDRQFILSSKKLLLSDSGFYLCAWSLMTGEVEKLFFGSGTQLSVL.

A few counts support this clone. The CDR3 loop is CASSLSTGGFAFF. The CDR3, as DNA: TGCGCCAGCAGCTTATCCACAGGGGGCTTCGCTTTCTTT. The chain combines TRBV5-1 with TRBJ1-1, with 9 bases aligning to TRBD1. The CDR3 has 13 amino acids. After removal of 2 bases from V and 11 bases from J, the junction contained 7 bases not matched to a gene. Germline CDR1 SGHRS, CDR2 YFSETQ.

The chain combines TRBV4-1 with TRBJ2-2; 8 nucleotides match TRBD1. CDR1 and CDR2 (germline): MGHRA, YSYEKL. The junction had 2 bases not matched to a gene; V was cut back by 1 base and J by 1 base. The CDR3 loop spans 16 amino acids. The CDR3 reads CASSQVGQGNTGELFF. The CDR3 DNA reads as TGCGCCAGCAGCCAAGTAGGACAGGGGAACACCGGGGAGCTGTTTTTT.

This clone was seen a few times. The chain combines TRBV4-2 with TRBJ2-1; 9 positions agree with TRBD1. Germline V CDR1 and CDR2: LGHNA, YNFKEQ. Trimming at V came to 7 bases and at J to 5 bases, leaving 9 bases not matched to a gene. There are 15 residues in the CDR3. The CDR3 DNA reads TGTGCCAGCATGTCACAGGGGGCGGCCAACAATGAGCAGTTCTTC. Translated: CASMSQGAANNEQFF.

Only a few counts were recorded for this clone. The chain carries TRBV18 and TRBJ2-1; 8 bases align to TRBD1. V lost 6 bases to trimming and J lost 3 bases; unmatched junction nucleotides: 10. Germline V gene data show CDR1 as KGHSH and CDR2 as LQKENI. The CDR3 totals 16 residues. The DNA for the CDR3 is TGTGCCAGCTCGTACATACAGGGGGGTAGCTACAATGAGCAGTTCTTC. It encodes CASSYIQGGSYNEQFF.